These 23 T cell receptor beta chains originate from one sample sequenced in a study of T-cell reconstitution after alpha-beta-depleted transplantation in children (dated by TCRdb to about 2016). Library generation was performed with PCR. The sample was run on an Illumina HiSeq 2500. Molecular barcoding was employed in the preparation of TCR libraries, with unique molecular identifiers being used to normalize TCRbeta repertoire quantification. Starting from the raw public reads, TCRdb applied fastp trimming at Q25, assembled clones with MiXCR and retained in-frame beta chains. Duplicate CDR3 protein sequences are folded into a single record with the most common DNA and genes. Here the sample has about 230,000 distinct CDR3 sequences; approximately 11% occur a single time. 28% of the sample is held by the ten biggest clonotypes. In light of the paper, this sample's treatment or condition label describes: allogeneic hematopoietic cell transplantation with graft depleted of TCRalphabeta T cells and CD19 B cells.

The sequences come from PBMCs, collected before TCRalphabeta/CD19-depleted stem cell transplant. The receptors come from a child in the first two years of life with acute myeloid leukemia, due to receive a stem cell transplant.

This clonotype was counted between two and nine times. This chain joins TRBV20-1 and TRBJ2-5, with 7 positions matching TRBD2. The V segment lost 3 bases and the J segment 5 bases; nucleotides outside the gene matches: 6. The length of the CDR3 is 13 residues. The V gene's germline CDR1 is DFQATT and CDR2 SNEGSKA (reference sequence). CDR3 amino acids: CSASGRIGETQYF. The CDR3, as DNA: TGCAGTGCTAGCGGGAGGATTGGGGAGACCCAGTACTTC.

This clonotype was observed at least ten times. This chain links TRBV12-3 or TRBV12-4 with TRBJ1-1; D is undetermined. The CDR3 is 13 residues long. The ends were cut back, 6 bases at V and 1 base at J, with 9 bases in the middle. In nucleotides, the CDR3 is TGTGCCAGCAGCACGGACCAGAACACTGAAGCTTTCTTT. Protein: CASSTDQNTEAFF.

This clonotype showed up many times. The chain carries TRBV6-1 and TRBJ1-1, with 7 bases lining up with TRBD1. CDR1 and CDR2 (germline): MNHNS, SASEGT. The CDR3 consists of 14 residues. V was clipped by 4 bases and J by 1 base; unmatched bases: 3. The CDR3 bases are TGTGCCAGCAGTGTCCGGGACAGGAACACTGAAGCTTTCTTT. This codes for CASSVRDRNTEAFF.

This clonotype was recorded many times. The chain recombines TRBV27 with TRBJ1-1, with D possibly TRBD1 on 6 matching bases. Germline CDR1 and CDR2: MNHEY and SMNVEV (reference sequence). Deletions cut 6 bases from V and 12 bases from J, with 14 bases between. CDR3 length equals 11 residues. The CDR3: CASRTQGTTFF. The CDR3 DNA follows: TGTGCCAGCAGGACACAGGGTACAACTTTCTTT.

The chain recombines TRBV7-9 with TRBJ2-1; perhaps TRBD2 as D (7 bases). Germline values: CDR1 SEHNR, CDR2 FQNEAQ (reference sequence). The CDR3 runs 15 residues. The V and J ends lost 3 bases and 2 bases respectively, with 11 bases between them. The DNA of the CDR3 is TGTGCCAGCAGCTTGGGGGGGCCAACCTACAATGAGCAGTTCTTC. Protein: CASSLGGPTYNEQFF.

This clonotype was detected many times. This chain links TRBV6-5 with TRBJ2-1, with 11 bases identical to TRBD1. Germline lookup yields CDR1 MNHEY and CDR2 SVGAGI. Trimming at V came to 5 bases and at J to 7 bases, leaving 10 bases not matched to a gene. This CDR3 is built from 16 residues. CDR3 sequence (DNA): TGTGCCAGCAGTCGATGGACAGGGGGCAGAGTAAATGAGCAGTTCTTC. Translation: CASSRWTGGRVNEQFF.

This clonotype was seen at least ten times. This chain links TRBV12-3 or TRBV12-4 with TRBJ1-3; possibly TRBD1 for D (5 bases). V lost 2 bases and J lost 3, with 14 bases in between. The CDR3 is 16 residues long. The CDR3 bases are TGTGCCAGCAGTTTATTTGGGGGAGTCAATGGAAACACCATATATTTT. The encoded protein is CASSLFGGVNGNTIYF.

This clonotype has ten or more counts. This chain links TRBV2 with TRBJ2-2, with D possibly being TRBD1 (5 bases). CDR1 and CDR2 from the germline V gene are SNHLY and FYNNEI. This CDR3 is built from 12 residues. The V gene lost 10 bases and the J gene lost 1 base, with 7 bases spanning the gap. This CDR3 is CATTGNTGELFF. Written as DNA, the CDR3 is TGTGCCACTACAGGGAACACCGGGGAGCTGTTTTTT. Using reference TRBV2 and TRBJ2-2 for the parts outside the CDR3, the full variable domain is EPEVTQTPSHQVTQMGQEVILRCVPISNHLYFYWYRQILGQKVEFLVSFYNNEISEKSEIFDDQFSVERPDGSNFTLKIRSTKLEDSAMYFCATTGNTGELFFGEGSRLTVL.

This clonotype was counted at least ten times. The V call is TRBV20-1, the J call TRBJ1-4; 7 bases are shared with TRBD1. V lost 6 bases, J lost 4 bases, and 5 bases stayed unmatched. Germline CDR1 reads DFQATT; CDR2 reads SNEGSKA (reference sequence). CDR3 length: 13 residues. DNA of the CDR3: TGCAGTGCCACAGGGGCCGATAATGAAAAACTGTTTTTT. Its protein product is CSATGADNEKLFF.

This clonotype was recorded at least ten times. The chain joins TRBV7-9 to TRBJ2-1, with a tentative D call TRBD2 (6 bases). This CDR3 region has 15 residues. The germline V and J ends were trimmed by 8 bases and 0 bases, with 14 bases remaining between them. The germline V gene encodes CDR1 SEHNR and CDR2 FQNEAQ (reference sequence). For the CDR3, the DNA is TGTGCCAGCCTCCCGGGACTTTACTCCTACAATGAGCAGTTCTTC. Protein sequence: CASLPGLYSYNEQFF.

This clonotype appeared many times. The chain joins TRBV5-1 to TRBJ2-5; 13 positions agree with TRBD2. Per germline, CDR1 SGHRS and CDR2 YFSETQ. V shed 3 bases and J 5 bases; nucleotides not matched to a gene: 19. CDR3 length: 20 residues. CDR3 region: CASSSPYRLAGGPGQETQYF. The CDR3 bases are TGCGCCAGCAGCTCCCCCTATAGACTAGCGGGGGGCCCGGGTCAGGAGACCCAGTACTTC. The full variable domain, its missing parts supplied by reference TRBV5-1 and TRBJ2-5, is KAGVTQTPRYLIKTRGQQVTLSCSPISGHRSVSWYQQTPGQGLQFLFEYFSETQRNKGNFPGRFSGRQFSNSRSEMNVSTLELGDSALYLCASSSPYRLAGGPGQETQYFGPGTRLLVL.

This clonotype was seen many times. The CDR3 DNA is TGCAGTGCTCGGACAGGGGACACCGGGGAGCTGTTTTTT. Residues: CSARTGDTGELFF. The V call is TRBV20-1, the J call TRBJ2-2, with TRBD1 matching over 9 bases. Germline CDR1 DFQATT, CDR2 SNEGSKA (reference sequence). The CDR3 sequence is 13 residues long. V was pared by 5 bases and J by 3 bases, with 1 base of the junction left unmatched.

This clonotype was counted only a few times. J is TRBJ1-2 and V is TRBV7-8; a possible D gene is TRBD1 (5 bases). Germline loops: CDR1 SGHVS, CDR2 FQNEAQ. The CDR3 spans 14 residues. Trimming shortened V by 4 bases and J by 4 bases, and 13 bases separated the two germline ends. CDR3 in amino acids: CASSSIRDGYGYTF. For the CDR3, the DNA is TGTGCCAGCAGCTCGATCCGGGACGGCTATGGCTACACCTTC.

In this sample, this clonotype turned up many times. The CDR3: CSARPGLADLYEQYF. The DNA for the CDR3 is TGCAGTGCTAGACCGGGACTAGCGGATCTCTACGAGCAGTACTTC. The rearrangement links TRBV20-1 to TRBJ2-7; 11 bases are shared with TRBD2. This CDR3 is built from 15 residues. Germline assignment: CDR1 DFQATT and CDR2 SNEGSKA (reference sequence). The ends lost 2 bases at V and 3 bases at J; junction bases unmatched: 6.

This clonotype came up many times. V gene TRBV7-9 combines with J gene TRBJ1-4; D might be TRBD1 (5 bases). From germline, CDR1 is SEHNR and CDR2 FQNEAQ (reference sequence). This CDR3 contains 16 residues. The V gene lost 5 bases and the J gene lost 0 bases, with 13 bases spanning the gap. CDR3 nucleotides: TGTGCCAGCAGCAATCAACAGGCCGCAACTAATGAAAAACTGTTTTTT. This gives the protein CASSNQQAATNEKLFF.

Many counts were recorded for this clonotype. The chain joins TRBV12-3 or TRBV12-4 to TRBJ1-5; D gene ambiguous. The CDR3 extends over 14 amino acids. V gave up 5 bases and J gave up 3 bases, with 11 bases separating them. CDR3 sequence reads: CASSPAFSNQPQHF. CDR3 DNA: TGTGCCAGCAGTCCGGCGTTCTCCAATCAGCCCCAGCATTTT.

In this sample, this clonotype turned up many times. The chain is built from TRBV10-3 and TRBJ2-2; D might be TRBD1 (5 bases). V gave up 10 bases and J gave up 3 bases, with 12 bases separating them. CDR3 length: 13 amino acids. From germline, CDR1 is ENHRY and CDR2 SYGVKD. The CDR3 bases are TGTGCCACCCTGACAGCACACACCGGGGAGCTGTTTTTT. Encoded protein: CATLTAHTGELFF.

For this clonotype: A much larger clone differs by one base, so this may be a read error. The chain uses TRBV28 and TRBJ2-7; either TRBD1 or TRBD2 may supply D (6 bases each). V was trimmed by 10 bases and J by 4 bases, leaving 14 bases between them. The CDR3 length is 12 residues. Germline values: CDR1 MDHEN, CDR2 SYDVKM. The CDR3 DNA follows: TGTGCCATCAGGGGACTTTTGTACGAGCAGTACTTC. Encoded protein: CAIRGLLYEQYF.

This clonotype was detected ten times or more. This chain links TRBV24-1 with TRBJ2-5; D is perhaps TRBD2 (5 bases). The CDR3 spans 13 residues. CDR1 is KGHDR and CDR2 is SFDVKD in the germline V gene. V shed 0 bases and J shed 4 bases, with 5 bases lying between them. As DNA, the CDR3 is TGTGCCACCAGTGATTTGGGAGGAGAGACCCAGTACTTC. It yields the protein CATSDLGGETQYF.

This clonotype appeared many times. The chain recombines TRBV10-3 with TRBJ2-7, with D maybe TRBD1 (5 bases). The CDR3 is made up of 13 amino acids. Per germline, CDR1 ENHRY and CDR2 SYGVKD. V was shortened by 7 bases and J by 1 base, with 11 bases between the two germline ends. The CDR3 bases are TGTGCCATCAAGGGGTCAGCTTCCTACGAGCAGTACTTC. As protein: CAIKGSASYEQYF.

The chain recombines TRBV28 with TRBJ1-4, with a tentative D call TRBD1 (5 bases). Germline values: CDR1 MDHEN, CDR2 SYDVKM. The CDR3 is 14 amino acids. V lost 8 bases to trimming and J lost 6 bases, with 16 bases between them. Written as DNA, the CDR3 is TGTGCCAGCTCCCGGTCAGGGAGTGATGAAAAACTGTTTTTT. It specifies CASSRSGSDEKLFF.

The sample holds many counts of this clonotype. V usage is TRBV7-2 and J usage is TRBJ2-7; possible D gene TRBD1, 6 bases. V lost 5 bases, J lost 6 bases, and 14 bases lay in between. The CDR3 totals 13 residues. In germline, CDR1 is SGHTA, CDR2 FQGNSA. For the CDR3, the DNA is TGTGCCAGCAGCACAACAGGGCTTGGCGAGCAGTACTTC. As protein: CASSTTGLGEQYF.

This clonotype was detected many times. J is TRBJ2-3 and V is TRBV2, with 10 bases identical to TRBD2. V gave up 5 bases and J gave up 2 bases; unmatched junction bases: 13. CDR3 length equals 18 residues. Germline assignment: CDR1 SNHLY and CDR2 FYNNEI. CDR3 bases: TGTGCCAGCAGTAAACCGGGACTAGCGTTCCCAAACACAGATACGCAGTATTTT. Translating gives CASSKPGLAFPNTDTQYF.